This section outlines one TCR beta chain sequence together with its context. Its antigen is unidentified. These data come from a study of a mutant IDH1 vaccine in newly diagnosed glioma. Some clones are missing from TCRdb's copy, which holds only in-frame ones; the method was immunoSEQ multiplex PCR. The sample has 30,000 to 40,000 clones; around 84% are singletons. Time point described: week 35, safety follow-up. In every dose of vaccine, 300 ug of mutant IDH1 20-mer peptide was given alongside topical imiquimod. CDR1 SGHDN and CDR2 FVKESK come from the germline V gene. V lost 0 bases to trimming and J lost 1 base, with 16 bases between them. The length of the CDR3 is 18 residues.

Here the sequenced sample was PBMCs, taken from a glioma patient whose treatment included an IDH1 peptide vaccine. The chain couples TRBV14 to TRBJ2-4, with D possibly matching TRBD2 (5 bases). The sequence was collected from a young woman with glioma. The CDR3 sequence: CASSQEPGSKGAKNIQYF. As DNA, the CDR3 is TGTGCCAGCAGCCAAGAGCCGGGATCTAAAGGGGCCAAAAACATTCAGTACTTC. Drawing the rest from reference TRBV14 and TRBJ2-4, the complete variable domain is EAGVTQFPSHSVIEKGQTVTLRCDPISGHDNLYWYRRVMGKEIKFLLHFVKESKQDESGMPNNRFLAERTGGTYSTLKVQPAELEDSGVYFCASSQEPGSKGAKNIQYFGAGTRLSVL.